Below are 4 T cell receptor beta chains sequenced from a single sample in a study of blood T cell repertoires in COVID-19. The table came from immunoSEQ multiplex PCR; TCRdb's copy has only in-frame clones and leaves some out. Of fewer than 45,000 clones listed, approximately 80% were seen once; the top ten hold approximately 1.6%. The sample comprised peripheral blood. The receptors come from a man in his sixties with COVID-19, enrolled during active disease.

V usage is TRBV29-1 and J usage is TRBJ2-2; TRBD2 is a possible D gene (6 bases). Trimming left V 7 bases short and J 2 bases short, with 17 bases between. The CDR3 covers 15 residues. Germline values: CDR1 SQVTM, CDR2 ANQGSEA. CDR3 coding DNA: TGCAGCGCACTAAGTGGCGGGGCTAACACCGGGGAGCTGTTTTTT. Translation gives CSALSGGANTGELFF.

This sequence joins TRBV19 and TRBJ1-2; tentatively, D is TRBD1 (6 bases). The CDR3 sequence is 11 residues long. The germline CDR1 and CDR2 sequences are LNHDA and SQIVND (reference sequence). V was clipped by 6 bases and J by 8 bases, with 10 bases between them. The DNA of the CDR3 is TGTGCCAGTAGAAACAGGGTCGGCTACACCTTC. The encoded protein is CASRNRVGYTF.

CDR3 loop: CASSLTPGQGNTEAFF. The CDR3 DNA reads TGTGCCAGCAGCTTGACACCGGGACAGGGGAACACTGAAGCTTTCTTT. V and J are TRBV5-4 and TRBJ1-1; 9 bases are a match to TRBD1. J lost 1 base, V lost 1 base, and 5 bases had no gene match. Looked up from germline, CDR1 is SGHNT and CDR2 is YYREEE (reference sequence). This CDR3 comprises 16 residues.

The V call is TRBV3-1 (or the pseudogene TRBV3-2), the J call TRBJ1-1; D is ambiguous. V lost 0 bases and J lost 3, with 5 bases in between. CDR1 and CDR2 (germline): LGHDT, YNNKEL (reference sequence). CDR3 length: 13 residues. The CDR3 bases are TGTGCCAGCAGCCAAGATTCGGACACTGAAGCTTTCTTT. Translation: CASSQDSDTEAFF.